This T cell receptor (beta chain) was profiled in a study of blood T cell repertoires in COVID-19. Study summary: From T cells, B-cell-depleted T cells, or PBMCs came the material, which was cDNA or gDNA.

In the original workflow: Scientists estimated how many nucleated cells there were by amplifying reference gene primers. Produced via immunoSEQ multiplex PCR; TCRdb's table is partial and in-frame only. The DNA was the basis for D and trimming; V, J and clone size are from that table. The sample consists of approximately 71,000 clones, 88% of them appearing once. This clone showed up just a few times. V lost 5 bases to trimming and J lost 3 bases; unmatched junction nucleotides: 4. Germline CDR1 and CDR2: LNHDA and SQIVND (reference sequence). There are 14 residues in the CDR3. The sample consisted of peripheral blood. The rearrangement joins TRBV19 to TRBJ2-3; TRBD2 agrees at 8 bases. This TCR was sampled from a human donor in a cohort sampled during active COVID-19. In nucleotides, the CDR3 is TGTGCCAGTAGTGACGGGGGGGGTACAGATACGCAGTATTTT. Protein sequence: CASSDGGGTDTQYF.